This TCR beta chain comes out of a study of blood T cell repertoires in COVID-19. Study-level background: Acute and convalescent COVID-19 specimens originated in the United States, Italy and Spain.

V was pared by 1 base and J by 4 bases, with 3 bases of the junction left unmatched. Germline V gives CDR1 SGHNT, CDR2 YYREEE (reference sequence). The CDR3 is made up of 14 amino acids. Using immunoSEQ multiplex PCR, the repertoire was profiled, and TCRdb retains in-frame clones only, with some absent. Counted here are about 180,000 clones, 83% occurring once; the ten biggest clones make up roughly 7.5%. This sequence originates from a woman in her sixties or seventies with COVID-19, enrolled during active disease. The V call is TRBV5-4, the J call TRBJ1-1, with 8 bases matching TRBD1. Sequencing was performed on peripheral blood. Here the CDR3 DNA reads TGTGCCAGCAGCTTGCAGCAGGGGGCCACTGAAGCTTTCTTT. This codes for CASSLQQGATEAFF.